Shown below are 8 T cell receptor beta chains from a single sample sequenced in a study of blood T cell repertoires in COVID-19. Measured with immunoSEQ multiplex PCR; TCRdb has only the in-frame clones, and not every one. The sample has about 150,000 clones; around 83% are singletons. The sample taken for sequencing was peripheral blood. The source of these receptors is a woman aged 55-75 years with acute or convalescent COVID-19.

The CDR3 is CASSLDRGNEKLFF. In nucleotides, the CDR3 is TGCGCCAGCAGCTTGGATAGGGGTAATGAAAAACTGTTTTTT. The rearrangement joins TRBV5-1 to TRBJ1-4; maybe TRBD1 (5 bases). This CDR3 contains 14 residues. With 0 bases removed from V and 4 bases from J, the gap between germline ends came to 7 bases. From germline, CDR1 is SGHRS and CDR2 YFSETQ.

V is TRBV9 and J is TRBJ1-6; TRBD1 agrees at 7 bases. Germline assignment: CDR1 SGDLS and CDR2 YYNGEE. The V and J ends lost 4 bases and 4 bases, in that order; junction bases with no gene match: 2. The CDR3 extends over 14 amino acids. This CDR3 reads CASSLGQYNSPLHF. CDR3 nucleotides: TGTGCCAGCAGCTTGGGACAGTATAATTCACCCCTCCACTTT.

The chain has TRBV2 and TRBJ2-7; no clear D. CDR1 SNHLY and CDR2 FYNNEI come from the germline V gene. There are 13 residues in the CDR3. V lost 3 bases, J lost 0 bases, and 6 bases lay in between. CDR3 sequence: CASSEFGSYEQYV. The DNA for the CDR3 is TGTGCCAGCAGTGAGTTCGGCTCCTACGAGCAGTACGTC.

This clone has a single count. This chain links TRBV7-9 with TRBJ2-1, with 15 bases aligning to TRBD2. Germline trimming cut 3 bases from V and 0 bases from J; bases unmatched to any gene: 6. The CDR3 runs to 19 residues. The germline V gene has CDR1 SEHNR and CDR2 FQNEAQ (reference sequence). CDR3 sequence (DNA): TGTGCCAGCAGCTTGGGACTAGCGGGGGGCGTGAGCTCCTACAATGAGCAGTTCTTC. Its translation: CASSLGLAGGVSSYNEQFF.

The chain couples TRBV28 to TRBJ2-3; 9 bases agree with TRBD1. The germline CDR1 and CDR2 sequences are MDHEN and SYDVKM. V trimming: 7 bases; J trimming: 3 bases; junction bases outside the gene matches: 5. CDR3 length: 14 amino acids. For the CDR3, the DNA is TGTGCCAGCACTCCGGGACAGGGTACAGATACGCAGTATTTT. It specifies CASTPGQGTDTQYF.

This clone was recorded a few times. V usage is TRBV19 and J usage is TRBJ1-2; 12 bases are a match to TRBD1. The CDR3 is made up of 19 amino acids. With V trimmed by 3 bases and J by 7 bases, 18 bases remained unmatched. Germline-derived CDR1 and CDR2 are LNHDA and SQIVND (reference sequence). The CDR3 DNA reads TGTGCCAGTAGTATGATCTCGGTGGGACAGGGGGCGCCGGGTGCTGGCTACACCTTC. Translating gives CASSMISVGQGAPGAGYTF.

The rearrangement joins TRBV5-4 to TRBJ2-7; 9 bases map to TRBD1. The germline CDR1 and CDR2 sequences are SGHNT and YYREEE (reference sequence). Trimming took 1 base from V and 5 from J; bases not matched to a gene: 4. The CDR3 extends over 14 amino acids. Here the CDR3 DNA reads TGTGCCAGCAGCTTGTGGACAGGGGTTAACGAGCAGTACTTC. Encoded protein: CASSLWTGVNEQYF.

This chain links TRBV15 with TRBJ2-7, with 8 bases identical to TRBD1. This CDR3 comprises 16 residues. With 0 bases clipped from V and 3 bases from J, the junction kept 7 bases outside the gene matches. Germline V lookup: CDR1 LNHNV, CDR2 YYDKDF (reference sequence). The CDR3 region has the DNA TGTGCCACCAGCAGAGATTATGGGACAGGAAACTACGAGCAGTACTTC. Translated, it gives CATSRDYGTGNYEQYF.